These 19 T cell receptor beta chains originate from one sample sequenced in a study of cytomegalovirus exposure and HLA in healthy donors (TCRdb year 2017). To prepare the library, the immunoSEQ multiplex PCR assay was applied. For the multiplex PCR, a mixture combining 60 forward primers for TCR Vbeta segments and 13 reverse primers for TCR Jbeta segments was used. Not all clones reach the TCRdb copy of this immuneACCESS table, which keeps in-frame sequences only. Checked studies attribute under half of the gap to unresolved V genes and leave the rest unexplained. In this sample the table shows fewer than 250,000 clones, 80% of which occur a single time. The top ten constitute about 1.1% of the sample. Sequencing was done on a sample of PBMCs. These receptor sequences come from a woman aged 40 to 55 in good health and CMV-seronegative.

This chain links TRBV11-2 with TRBJ2-5; perhaps TRBD1 as D (7 bases). Germline lookup yields CDR1 SGHAT and CDR2 FQNNGV. V lost 0 bases and J lost 5, with 10 bases in between. This CDR3 spans 14 amino acids. The chain's CDR3 is CASSLDSGGETQYF. The CDR3 DNA reads as TGTGCCAGCAGCTTAGATTCAGGGGGGGAGACCCAGTACTTC.

This clone came up once. J is TRBJ2-3 and V is TRBV6-4; the D gene is possibly TRBD2 (5 bases). The germline V gene encodes CDR1 MRHNA and CDR2 SNTAGT. The CDR3 loop spans 15 amino acids. V gave up 0 bases and J gave up 6 bases, with 13 bases separating them. CDR3 residues: CASSDSSQRRDTQYF. The CDR3 DNA sequence: TGTGCCAGCAGTGACTCGAGTCAGCGGAGGGATACGCAGTATTTT.

In DNA, the CDR3 is TGTGCCAGCAGCCCAGACAGAGACGTCCCCTACACCTTC. Its protein product is CASSPDRDVPYTF. This rearrangement joins TRBV7-3 to TRBJ1-2; D perhaps matches TRBD1 (5 bases). The CDR3 covers 13 residues. Germline V gives CDR1 SGHTA, CDR2 FQGTGA. Trimming left V 5 bases short and J 10 bases short, with 17 bases between.

This clone is a singleton in its sample. The gene calls are TRBV5-6 and TRBJ2-1; the match to TRBD2 covers 9 bases. The length of the CDR3 is 16 residues. CDR1 is SGHDT, CDR2 YYEEEE, per germline. With V trimmed by 2 bases and J by 8 bases, 11 bases remained unmatched. CDR3 nucleotides: TGTGCCAGCAGCTTTGGGACTAGCCTTACTTTGGATGAGCAGTTCTTC. Its protein product is CASSFGTSLTLDEQFF.

This chain joins TRBV30 and TRBJ1-5, with TRBD1 matching 9 bases. The CDR3 totals 13 residues. V was clipped by 5 bases and J by 1 base; unmatched bases: 0. Germline assignment: CDR1 GTSNPN and CDR2 SVGIG (reference sequence). CDR3 in DNA: TGTGCCTGGGGACAGGGGAGCAATCAGCCCCAGCATTTT. Translated: CAWGQGSNQPQHF.

V is TRBV25-1 and J is TRBJ2-2; 13 bases are a match to TRBD2. The junction had 3 bases not matched to a gene; V was cut back by 5 bases and J by 6 bases. The germline gives CDR1 MGHDK, CDR2 SYGVNS. CDR3 length: 15 residues. The CDR3 is CASSRTSGSPGELFF. DNA of the CDR3: TGTGCCAGCAGTCGGACTAGCGGGAGCCCCGGGGAGCTGTTTTTT.

The chain recombines TRBV6-5 with TRBJ1-5; TRBD1 matches at 7 bases. V lost 5 bases, J lost 0 bases, and 4 bases stayed unmatched. CDR3 length equals 15 residues. Germline CDR1 MNHEY, CDR2 SVGAGI. This chain's CDR3 is CASSRDRDSNQPQHF. The CDR3 DNA is TGTGCCAGCAGTAGAGACAGGGATAGCAATCAGCCCCAGCATTTT.

The chain is built from TRBV10-2 and TRBJ2-1, with TRBD1 matching 10 bases. The germline V gene has CDR1 WSHSY and CDR2 SAAADI. The V segment lost 2 bases and the J segment 9 bases; nucleotides outside the gene matches: 10. The CDR3 loop spans 16 amino acids. CDR3 nucleotides: TGCGCCAGCAGTGAGGGATTGGGGGACAGGGGTGTTGAGCAGTTCTTC. The encoded protein is CASSEGLGDRGVEQFF.

This clone has more than one count but fewer than ten. V is TRBV5-4 and J is TRBJ2-1; TRBD1 agrees at 9 bases. Germline-derived CDR1 and CDR2 are SGHNT and YYREEE (reference sequence). The CDR3 has 17 amino acids. V was clipped by 4 bases and J by 2 bases; unmatched bases: 10. CDR3 nucleotide sequence: TGTGCCAGCAGCCCCATGAGGGACAGGGCCACCTACAATGAGCAGTTCTTC. Its protein is CASSPMRDRATYNEQFF.

The chain uses TRBV4-2 and TRBJ2-1; 7 bases are a match to TRBD2. The CDR3 covers 13 residues. The V gene's germline CDR1 is LGHNA and CDR2 YNFKEQ. Losses at the gene ends were 0 bases for V and 15 bases for J; bases not matched to a gene: 8. The CDR3 DNA sequence: TGTGCCAGCAGCCAAGATCGGCGGGGAGGGTGGTTCTTC. As protein: CASSQDRRGGWFF.

This clone has just a few counts. This sample includes further DNA sequences coding for the same CDR3. The rearrangement uses TRBV5-1 and TRBJ1-1; no definite D call. The germline CDR1 and CDR2 sequences are SGHRS and YFSETQ. V was trimmed by 4 bases and J by 0 bases, leaving 10 bases between them. This CDR3 is 14 amino acids long. CDR3 protein: CASSPDTLNTEAFF. CDR3 nucleotide sequence: TGCGCCAGCAGCCCAGACACTTTGAACACTGAAGCTTTCTTT.

The CDR3 DNA is TGTGCCAGCAGTTACCGGACTAGCGGGAGGGCCGGCGAGCAGTACTTC. Its protein is CASSYRTSGRAGEQYF. The V gene is TRBV6-5, the J gene TRBJ2-7; TRBD2 aligns across 15 bases. The CDR3 has 16 residues. Trimming cost V 2 bases and J 6 bases; bases outside gene matches: 5. Germline CDR1 reads MNHEY; CDR2 reads SVGAGI.

Worth noting for this clone: Relative to the germline gene, one junction end is altered; a read error may explain this. This chain uses TRBV7-9 with TRBJ2-3; the match to TRBD2 covers 8 bases. Per the germline V gene, CDR1 is SEHNR and CDR2 is FQNEAQ (reference sequence). The CDR3 has 15 amino acids. The CDR3 bases are TGTTCCAGCAGCCATCCAGCGGGGGACACAGATACGCAGTATTTT. Translating gives CSSSHPAGDTDTQYF.

This clone was seen once. This rearrangement joins TRBV5-1 to TRBJ2-3; D is perhaps TRBD2 (6 bases). The V gene lost 2 bases and the J gene lost 1 base, with 17 bases spanning the gap. This CDR3 contains 17 residues. Germline CDR1 SGHRS, CDR2 YFSETQ. CDR3 protein: CASSLGTGGKGTDTQYF. In nucleotides, the CDR3 is TGCGCCAGCAGCTTAGGGACCGGGGGAAAGGGCACAGATACGCAGTATTTT.

The rearrangement links TRBV6-1 to TRBJ1-4; possible D gene TRBD1, 6 bases. From germline, CDR1 is MNHNS and CDR2 SASEGT. The CDR3 contains 14 residues. V lost 4 bases to trimming and J lost 7 bases, with 13 bases between them. The CDR3 reads CASSGVDRREKLFF. The CDR3 DNA reads TGTGCCAGCAGTGGGGTTGACAGGCGTGAAAAACTGTTTTTT.

V is TRBV4-2 and J is TRBJ2-1; 11 bases line up with TRBD2. The CDR3 length is 20 residues. The germline gives CDR1 LGHNA, CDR2 YNFKEQ. Losses at the gene ends were 0 bases for V and 7 bases for J; bases not matched to a gene: 17. The CDR3: CASSQDPEGPGLAEENEQFF. DNA for the CDR3: TGTGCCAGCAGCCAAGACCCCGAAGGCCCGGGACTAGCGGAGGAGAATGAGCAGTTCTTC.

The J gene is TRBJ2-7, the V gene TRBV12-5; possible D gene TRBD1, 5 bases. In germline, CDR1 is LGHNT, CDR2 FRNRAP. The CDR3 has 15 residues. Trimming removed 7 bases at V and 4 bases at J, with 20 bases between. For the CDR3, the DNA is TGTGCTAGTGCCAACAGGCACAGCCGAGATTACGAGCAGTACTTC. Translated, it gives CASANRHSRDYEQYF.

V gene TRBV11-3 combines with J gene TRBJ2-1, with a tentative D call TRBD2 (5 bases). The CDR3 runs to 15 residues. From germline, CDR1 is SGHNT and CDR2 YENEEA. V was trimmed by 0 bases and J by 6 bases, leaving 12 bases between them. CDR3 loop: CASSLEGESLNEQFF. The CDR3 bases are TGTGCCAGCAGCTTAGAGGGAGAATCACTCAATGAGCAGTTCTTC. Full variable domain (outside the CDR3, taken from reference TRBV11-3 and TRBJ2-1): EAGVVQSPRYKIIEKKQPVAFWCNPISGHNTLYWYLQNLGQGPELLIRYENEEAVDDSQLPKDRFSAERLKGVDSTLKIQPAELGDSAVYLCASSLEGESLNEQFFGPGTRLTVL.

This clone appeared a single time. This chain links TRBV5-1 with TRBJ2-1; TRBD2 matches at 7 bases. The CDR3 has 16 residues. The V gene end was trimmed by 0 bases and the J gene end by 5 bases; junction bases not matched to a gene: 8. Germline V gives CDR1 SGHRS, CDR2 YFSETQ. The CDR3 protein is CASSLEVASGHNEQFF. CDR3 nucleotides: TGCGCCAGCAGCTTGGAGGTTGCTAGCGGACACAATGAGCAGTTCTTC.